The next 18 T cell receptor beta chains were all read from a single sample in a study of cytomegalovirus exposure and HLA in healthy donors. A multiplex PCR was run with 60 Vbeta primers and 13 Jbeta primers. Sequencing was performed with immunoSEQ multiplex PCR; in TCRdb, only in-frame clones are kept and a portion is missing. The sample records some 160,000 clones, roughly 84% being singletons. Sequencing was done on a sample of PBMCs. All receptors derive from a man aged 18 to 30 in good health and CMV-seronegative.

The CDR3 DNA follows: TGTGCCAGCAGCTCTGACAGGGTAGGGGGCTACACCTTC. It is translated as CASSSDRVGGYTF. The chain uses TRBV11-2 and TRBJ1-2; 7 bases fit TRBD1. Losses at the gene ends were 4 bases for V and 8 bases for J; bases not matched to a gene: 7. Germline-derived CDR1 and CDR2 are SGHAT and FQNNGV. The CDR3 is made up of 13 amino acids.

The rearrangement joins TRBV7-3 to TRBJ2-3; D may be TRBD2 (6 bases). Trimming cost V 5 bases and J 5 bases, with 17 bases left between them. CDR3 length equals 15 residues. CDR1 is SGHTA, CDR2 FQGTGA, per germline. The CDR3: CASSLGLAWLDTQYF. CDR3 DNA: TGTGCCAGCAGCCTGGGACTGGCCTGGCTAGATACGCAGTATTTT.

This clone was seen only a few times. The rearrangement links TRBV6-4 to TRBJ1-3; 7 bases map to TRBD1. The CDR3 has 16 amino acids. The ends lost 3 bases at V and 4 bases at J; junction bases unmatched: 9. From germline, CDR1 is MRHNA and CDR2 SNTAGT. CDR3 sequence reads: CASSEDRIEGGNTIYF. The CDR3 DNA reads TGTGCCAGCAGTGAGGACAGGATCGAAGGCGGAAACACCATATATTTT.

A single count supports this clone. The DNA for the CDR3 is TGTGCCAGTGCCCAGGGTTACGAGCAGTACTTC. It translates to CASAQGYEQYF. The chain uses TRBV6-5 and TRBJ2-7; D perhaps matches TRBD1 (5 bases). The CDR3 covers 11 residues. Per germline, CDR1 MNHEY and CDR2 SVGAGI. The V end was cut by 9 bases, the J end by 4 bases, with 10 bases between.

The V gene is TRBV7-8, the J gene TRBJ2-3, with 10 bases matching TRBD2. The junction had 8 bases not matched to a gene; V was cut back by 8 bases and J by 0 bases. The germline CDR1 and CDR2 sequences are SGHVS and FQNEAQ. CDR3 length: 16 amino acids. Here the CDR3 DNA reads TGTGCCAGCCAGGGAACTAGCGGGGCTAGCACAGATACGCAGTATTTT. Protein sequence: CASQGTSGASTDTQYF.

The rearrangement links TRBV6-6 to TRBJ2-1; 7 bases are shared with TRBD2. V lost 5 bases, J lost 10 bases, and 8 bases stayed unmatched. Germline CDR1 is MNHNY and CDR2 is SVGAGI (reference sequence). The CDR3 is made up of 13 amino acids. CDR3 loop: CASSVVEAGEQFF. CDR3 coding DNA: TGTGCCAGCAGTGTCGTCGAAGCGGGGGAGCAGTTCTTC.

The CDR3 DNA is TGTGCCAGCAGCGTCTCGGGACAGCTTACCAACACTGAAGCTTTCTTT. Its protein product is CASSVSGQLTNTEAFF. The rearrangement uses TRBV9 and TRBJ1-1; 7 bases align to TRBD1. The germline V gene has CDR1 SGDLS and CDR2 YYNGEE. The CDR3 is 16 residues long. The V and J ends lost 2 bases and 2 bases, in that order; junction bases with no gene match: 9. Together with reference TRBV9 and TRBJ1-1, the CDR3 gives the full variable domain: DSGVTQTPKHLITATGQRVTLRCSPRSGDLSVYWYQQSLDQGLQFLIQYYNGEERAKGNILERFSAQQFPDLHSELNLSSLELGDSALYFCASSVSGQLTNTEAFFGQGTRLTVV.

The chain employs TRBV25-1 and TRBJ2-7, with TRBD2 identical over 10 bases. CDR1 is MGHDK, CDR2 SYGVNS, per germline. The CDR3 totals 15 residues. Trimming cost V 2 bases and J 3 bases; bases outside gene matches: 4. The CDR3 loop is CASSEGWTSGYEQYF. In nucleotides, the CDR3 is TGTGCCAGCAGTGAAGGTTGGACTAGCGGCTACGAGCAGTACTTC.

V gene TRBV2 combines with J gene TRBJ2-1; TRBD2 matches at 8 bases. Germline trimming cut 7 bases from V and 2 bases from J; bases unmatched to any gene: 10. Germline values: CDR1 SNHLY, CDR2 FYNNEI. The CDR3 has 16 residues. CDR3 nucleotide sequence: TGTGCCAGCAATGGAGGCCGGGAGGGGCCCTACAATGAGCAGTTCTTC. Its translation is CASNGGREGPYNEQFF.

The J gene is TRBJ2-1, the V gene TRBV14; no firm D call. This CDR3 has 16 residues. Germline CDR1 and CDR2: SGHDN and FVKESK. The germline V and J ends were trimmed by 0 bases and 5 bases, with 14 bases remaining between them. The CDR3 DNA follows: TGTGCCAGCAGCCAAGAAGGTTGGTATGGAGACAATGAGCAGTTCTTC. Residues: CASSQEGWYGDNEQFF. The full variable domain, rest sourced from reference TRBV14 and TRBJ2-1, is EAGVTQFPSHSVIEKGQTVTLRCDPISGHDNLYWYRRVMGKEIKFLLHFVKESKQDESGMPNNRFLAERTGGTYSTLKVQPAELEDSGVYFCASSQEGWYGDNEQFFGPGTRLTVL.

This chain connects TRBV11-2 to TRBJ2-7, with TRBD1 identical over 11 bases. The J segment lost 7 bases and the V segment lost 4 bases, leaving 6 bases of the junction unmatched. Germline V gene lookup returns CDR1 SGHAT and CDR2 FQNNGV. This CDR3 spans 14 amino acids. The CDR3 region has the DNA TGTGCCAGCAGCTATCCGGGACAGGGGGAAGAGCAGTACTTC. It is translated as CASSYPGQGEEQYF.

The chain employs TRBV28 and TRBJ1-5; D call uncertain. Germline V CDR1 and CDR2: MDHEN, SYDVKM. Trimming pared 5 bases from V and 9 bases from J, leaving 8 bases between. This CDR3 has 11 amino acids. The CDR3 protein is CASSELRPQHF. The CDR3 coding sequence is TGTGCCAGCAGTGAACTTCGGCCCCAGCATTTT.

The J gene is TRBJ1-5, the V gene TRBV15; D is perhaps TRBD1 (6 bases). The CDR3 has 15 amino acids. Deletions cut 0 bases from V and 4 bases from J, with 10 bases between. Germline V gene sequence: CDR1 LNHNV, CDR2 YYDKDF (reference sequence). The chain's CDR3 is CATSRDITGNQPQHF. The CDR3 DNA reads as TGTGCCACCAGCAGAGATATCACAGGGAATCAGCCCCAGCATTTT.

The count of this clone is one. The junction departs from germline at one end; a sequencing error may be responsible. The J gene is TRBJ2-7, the V gene TRBV5-6, with TRBD1 matching 8 bases. This CDR3 contains 15 residues. Germline V CDR1 and CDR2: SGHDT, YYEEEE. The DNA of the CDR3 is TGTGCCAGCTCGAAAATGGGACAGGTAACCTACGGGCAGTACTTC. Amino acid sequence: CASSKMGQVTYGQYF.

This chain uses TRBV11-2 with TRBJ1-3; unclear D gene. Germline V lookup: CDR1 SGHAT, CDR2 FQNNGV. CDR3 length equals 15 residues. Trimming removed 1 base from V and 4 bases from J, with 11 bases in between. The CDR3 sequence is CASSLARSPGNTIYF. DNA of the CDR3: TGTGCCAGCAGCTTAGCCCGTAGTCCGGGAAACACCATATATTTT.

J is TRBJ2-7 and V is TRBV7-9; no reliable D call. Germline V gene sequence: CDR1 SEHNR, CDR2 FQNEAQ (reference sequence). Trimming took off 2 bases at V and 2 bases at J, with 10 bases between the two ends. The CDR3 is 14 amino acids. The CDR3 DNA is TGTGCCAGCAGCTTAACCATAGTCCCCTACGAGCAGTACTTC. It translates to CASSLTIVPYEQYF.

The CDR3 region is CASSVGRSSETQYF. CDR3 nucleotides: TGTGCCAGCAGCGTGGGCAGGTCCTCAGAGACCCAGTACTTC. The chain recombines TRBV9 with TRBJ2-5; D gene unclear. Germline assignment: CDR1 SGDLS and CDR2 YYNGEE. Trimming removed 2 bases from V and 4 bases from J, with 12 bases in between. This CDR3 comprises 14 residues.

The chain uses TRBV29-1 and TRBJ2-6; possible D gene TRBD1, 6 bases. V lost 0 bases and J 1 base, leaving 22 bases between the germline ends. The germline CDR1 and CDR2 sequences are SQVTM and ANQGSEA. The CDR3 consists of 20 residues. CDR3 in amino acids: CSVEDHGAGDVYSGANVLTF. DNA of the CDR3: TGCAGCGTTGAAGATCATGGAGCAGGGGATGTTTATTCTGGGGCCAACGTCCTGACTTTC. Full variable domain (rest looked up from reference TRBV29-1 and TRBJ2-6): SAVISQKPSRDICQRGTSLTIQCQVDSQVTMMFWYRQQPGQSLTLIATANQGSEATYESGFVIDKFPISRPNLTFSTLTVSNMSPEDSSIYLCSVEDHGAGDVYSGANVLTFGAGSRLTVL.